The clone carrying this T cell receptor beta chain was counted a few times. Its antigen is undetermined. Cells stained for CD3, CD4, CD8, CD45RA and CD27 were sorted into four subsets. Two oligonucleotides, mixed equimolar, formed the beta constant-region primer covering TRBC1 and TRBC2. An oligonucleotide with the SP2 primer and a 12-nucleotide UMI was ligated to the cDNA 3' end. Ligated cDNA was amplified by four rounds of PCR with nested alpha and beta constant-region primers and SP2. TCRdb analysed the UMI-ligation and nested PCR reads with MiXCR anew, one entry per CDR3 protein. The sample shows 120,000 to 150,000 distinct CDR3 sequences, about a sixth of them seen only once. This entry comes from a study of naive and memory T cell subsets. V shed 6 bases and J 2 bases; nucleotides not matched to a gene: 7. Looked up from germline, CDR1 is SGHTA and CDR2 is FQGNSA. The CDR3 is 14 residues long.

The study's findings and limits: Naive and memory subsets had different power law exponents for TCR abundance.

The sample was naive CD4+ T cells from blood. The genes are TRBV7-2 and TRBJ2-7; 7 bases are a match to TRBD1. The sequence came from a human donor in good health. CDR3 loop: CASRMTGSTYEQYF. Here the CDR3 DNA reads TGTGCCAGCAGGATGACAGGGAGCACCTACGAGCAGTACTTC.